This T cell receptor (beta chain) was observed in a study of graft-versus-host responses after intestinal transplantation. Turning to the study itself: Grafts were multivisceral, liver-intestinal, or isolated intestinal. Tacrolimus plus steroids were given to all recipients for two to three years, preceded by anti-thymocyte globulin induction. Notes on the study in general: Detection of GvH clones occurred in recipient marrow, and some had their first appearance in ileum or blood. Circulating GvH clones peaking coincided with falling HvG clones soon after transplant.

Generated by immunoSEQ multiplex PCR, the TCRdb table keeps only in-frame clones and is missing some. The sample lists 20,000 to 25,000 clones; 89% were seen once. About this clone: As yet, its antigen is unknown.

Germline values: CDR1 SEHNR, CDR2 FQNEAQ (reference sequence). Trimming pared 7 bases from V and 7 bases from J, leaving 19 bases between. The CDR3 extends over 14 amino acids. The clonotype originates from a human patient who received an intestinal transplant, so some T cells may come from the graft donor. The chain combines TRBV7-9 with TRBJ1-1; possibly TRBD1 for D (5 bases). The sample consisted of PBMCs, taken more than 62 days after intestinal transplantation. The CDR3 DNA sequence: TGTGCCAGCACCACCGGCCCGGACAAAATTGAAGCTTTCTTT. It specifies CASTTGPDKIEAFF.